One sample yielded the 19 T cell receptor beta chains listed below, sequenced in a study of graft-versus-host responses after intestinal transplantation. The data were produced by immunoSEQ multiplex PCR, yet TCRdb's version contains in-frame clones alone and is incomplete. The sample gives around 54,000 clones, around 90% of which show up once; approximately 5.5% is in the top ten. The sample in question was PBMCs, obtained about 93 weeks after intestinal transplant. Source of these receptors: a human patient who received an intestinal transplant, so some T cells may come from the graft donor.

This rearrangement joins TRBV9 to TRBJ1-5; 7 nucleotides agree with TRBD1. This CDR3 spans 15 amino acids. Germline V gene lookup returns CDR1 SGDLS and CDR2 YYNGEE. V was pared by 0 bases and J by 5 bases, with 5 bases of the junction left unmatched. The CDR3 DNA reads TGTGCCAGCAGCGTAGAAGGGGGCGTCCATCAGCCCCAGCATTTT. Its translation is CASSVEGGVHQPQHF.

The count of this clone is one. The rearrangement uses TRBV6-1 and TRBJ2-2, with TRBD1 identical over 8 bases. The CDR3 length is 14 residues. Trimming at V came to 6 bases and at J to 6 bases, leaving 6 bases not matched to a gene. The germline V gene encodes CDR1 MNHNS and CDR2 SASEGT. CDR3 residues: CASRGTGRAGELFF. The CDR3 bases are TGTGCCAGCAGGGGGACAGGTCGCGCCGGGGAGCTGTTTTTT.

This chain joins TRBV11-2 and TRBJ1-1, with a possible D match to TRBD1 (6 bases). The germline V gene encodes CDR1 SGHAT and CDR2 FQNNGV. The CDR3 covers 15 residues. V was shortened by 4 bases and J by 2 bases, with 14 bases between the two germline ends. The CDR3 DNA follows: TGTGCCAGCAGCTCGACCTCAGGGGTAAACACTGAAGCTTTCTTT. Translating gives CASSSTSGVNTEAFF.

The gene calls are TRBV5-1 and TRBJ2-5; D might be TRBD1 (5 bases). This CDR3 has 14 amino acids. Trimming cost V 1 base and J 4 bases, with 11 bases left between them. The germline CDR1 and CDR2 sequences are SGHRS and YFSETQ. The CDR3 coding sequence is TGCGCCAGCAGCTTGTCTGGGGCGCGAGAGACCCAGTACTTC. Translation gives CASSLSGARETQYF.

The J gene is TRBJ2-2, the V gene TRBV5-1; 10 bases align to TRBD1. The J segment lost 3 bases and the V segment lost 2 bases, leaving 4 bases of the junction unmatched. The germline CDR1 and CDR2 sequences are SGHRS and YFSETQ. The CDR3 is 16 residues long. The CDR3 nucleotides read TGCGCCAGCAGCTTAAGGGACAGGGGCTACACCGGGGAGCTGTTTTTT. Translating it yields CASSLRDRGYTGELFF.

Here the CDR3 reads CAPTGTHYEDYGYTF. Here the CDR3 DNA reads TGTGCCCCCACGGGAACACACTACGAGGACTATGGCTACACCTTC. This chain joins TRBV9 and TRBJ1-2; D is unresolved. V was trimmed by 10 bases and J by 3 bases, leaving 22 bases between them. The V gene's germline CDR1 is SGDLS and CDR2 YYNGEE. This CDR3 is built from 15 residues. Together with reference TRBV9 and TRBJ1-2, the CDR3 gives the full variable domain: DSGVTQTPKHLITATGQRVTLRCSPRSGDLSVYWYQQSLDQGLQFLIQYYNGEERAKGNILERFSAQQFPDLHSELNLSSLELGDSALYFCAPTGTHYEDYGYTFGSGTRLTVV.

The chain joins TRBV5-1 to TRBJ2-2; 9 bases line up with TRBD1. Germline-derived CDR1 and CDR2 are SGHRS and YFSETQ. The CDR3 is 15 amino acids. V trimming: 4 bases; J trimming: 7 bases; junction bases outside the gene matches: 8. The CDR3, as DNA: TGCGCCAGCAGCCATGGGACAGGGTCAATCGGGGAGCTGTTTTTT. This encodes CASSHGTGSIGELFF.

This sequence joins TRBV5-1 and TRBJ2-5, with 8 positions matching TRBD2. The CDR3 extends over 14 amino acids. CDR1 and CDR2 (germline): SGHRS, YFSETQ. After removal of 2 bases from V and 1 base from J, the junction contained 1 base not matched to a gene. CDR3 bases: TGCGCCAGCAGCTTAACTAGCGGCCAAGAGACCCAGTACTTC. This translates into CASSLTSGQETQYF.

The rearrangement uses TRBV12-5 and TRBJ1-1; no reliable D call. V lost 9 bases and J lost 8, with 16 bases in between. CDR1 is LGHNT, CDR2 FRNRAP, per germline. The CDR3 has 12 amino acids. This chain's CDR3 is CASTLGVIEAFF. CDR3 sequence (DNA): TGTGCTAGCACCCTCGGAGTCATCGAAGCTTTCTTT.

This chain connects TRBV19 to TRBJ2-3; 12 bases map to TRBD2. The CDR3 runs to 15 residues. The V segment lost 4 bases and the J segment 2 bases; nucleotides outside the gene matches: 1. Germline V gene lookup returns CDR1 LNHDA and CDR2 SQIVND (reference sequence). DNA of the CDR3: TGTGCCAGTAGTAGGACTAGCGGGGCCACAGATACGCAGTATTTT. Protein product: CASSRTSGATDTQYF.

The chain has TRBV13 and TRBJ2-1; D gene ambiguous. Germline-derived CDR1 and CDR2 are PRHDT and FYEKMQ (reference sequence). Trimming shortened V by 4 bases and J by 5 bases, and 12 bases separated the two germline ends. The CDR3 consists of 14 residues. CDR3 nucleotide sequence: TGTGCCAGCAGCTCCCTAAGTGGGAACAATGAGCAGTTCTTC. The encoded protein is CASSSLSGNNEQFF.

The CDR3 nucleotides read TGCGCCAGCAGATTGGACAGCCCGAACACTGAAGCTTTCTTT. Its translation is CASRLDSPNTEAFF. V gene TRBV10-2 combines with J gene TRBJ1-1; D is perhaps TRBD1 (6 bases). Germline values: CDR1 WSHSY, CDR2 SAAADI. This CDR3 is built from 14 residues. Trimming cost V 6 bases and J 1 base, with 12 bases left between them.

The rearrangement joins TRBV27 to TRBJ2-2; D perhaps matches TRBD1 (6 bases). V lost 4 bases to trimming and J lost 1 base, with 19 bases between them. The CDR3 has 18 amino acids. Germline V gene lookup returns CDR1 MNHEY and CDR2 SMNVEV (reference sequence). CDR3 nucleotide sequence: TGTGCCAGCAGTTCGCCCAGGGGCGCCAAACAGAACACCGGGGAGCTGTTTTTT. Encoded protein: CASSSPRGAKQNTGELFF.

Concerning this clone: The junction and the germline gene differ at one end; a read error may be behind it. This chain uses TRBV10-3 with TRBJ2-2; TRBD2 aligns across 8 bases. Germline CDR1 ENHRY, CDR2 SYGVKD. There are 14 residues in the CDR3. CDR3 sequence reads: CASSDGGATGELFF. CDR3 nucleotide sequence: TGTGCCAGCAGTGACGGGGGGGCCACCGGGGAGCTGTTTTTT.

Concerning this clone itself: This CDR3 is also generated by other DNA sequences in the sample. The chain links TRBV9 to TRBJ2-1; 11 nucleotides match TRBD2. CDR3 length: 15 residues. Trimming took 2 bases from V and 4 from J; bases not matched to a gene: 2. In germline, CDR1 is SGDLS, CDR2 YYNGEE. CDR3: CASSVSGGGYNEQFF. For the CDR3, the DNA is TGTGCCAGCAGCGTTAGCGGGGGGGGATACAATGAGCAGTTCTTC.

V is TRBV4-1 and J is TRBJ2-3, with TRBD2 matching over 9 bases. Trimming cost V 1 base and J 4 bases; bases outside gene matches: 6. Looked up from germline, CDR1 is MGHRA and CDR2 is YSYEKL. The CDR3 covers 16 residues. The CDR3 is CASSQVHLAGSDTQYF. In DNA form, the CDR3 reads TGCGCCAGCAGCCAAGTGCATCTAGCGGGGTCAGATACGCAGTATTTT.

The table lists this clone with a count of one. The V call is TRBV6-1, the J call TRBJ2-5; D uncertain. The CDR3 covers 11 residues. Trimming took off 4 bases at V and 4 bases at J, with 4 bases between the two ends. Per the germline V gene, CDR1 is MNHNS and CDR2 is SASEGT. The CDR3 loop reads CASSGRETQYF. In DNA form, the CDR3 reads TGTGCCAGCAGTGGACGAGAGACCCAGTACTTC.

The gene calls are TRBV14 and TRBJ2-5; possibly TRBD2 for D (6 bases). The CDR3 runs 13 residues. Per germline, CDR1 SGHDN and CDR2 FVKESK. The ends were cut back, 7 bases at V and 7 bases at J, with 16 bases in the middle. The CDR3 protein is CASNTHSGGTQYF. In nucleotides, the CDR3 is TGTGCCAGCAACACCCACTCCGGGGGGACCCAGTACTTC.

This clone was seen just once. The chain recombines TRBV7-2 with TRBJ2-5; unclear D gene. Germline V gene lookup returns CDR1 SGHTA and CDR2 FQGNSA. The CDR3 spans 15 residues. Trimming took 0 bases from V and 4 from J, leaving 12 bases between them. This chain's CDR3 is CASSLAIRVRETQYF. The CDR3 DNA follows: TGTGCCAGCAGCTTAGCAATCCGGGTTCGAGAGACCCAGTACTTC.